The rows below give T cell receptor beta chains drawn from one sample of a study of control samples from healthy donors and cancer patients. Sequencing used immunoSEQ multiplex PCR; TCRdb keeps in-frame clones, though not all of them. This repertoire shows fewer than 85,000 clones, 85% to 95% found once; its top ten account for around 2.8%. Sequences were obtained from blood. The receptors come from a woman aged 30 to 39 in good health. Both conserved end residues are part of each CDR3. D genes are given only for firm matches. Size tells how often a clone was seen (once, few, many) or the class of an expanded clone, and some rows leave it out.

j_call,d_call,v_call,clone_size,cdr3_aa,cdr3_nt
TRBJ2-5,TRBD2,TRBV4-1,.,CASSPGLADQETQYF,TGCGCCAGCAGCCCGGGACTAGCGGACCAAGAGACCCAGTACTTC
TRBJ1-1,.,TRBV19,.,CASSISWNTEAFF,TGTGCCAGTAGTATCTCCTGGAACACTGAAGCTTTCTTT
TRBJ2-5,.,TRBV11-3,.,CASSLGSWETQYF,TGTGCCAGCAGCTTAGGCTCCTGGGAGACCCAGTACTTC
TRBJ1-6,.,TRBV12-3/TRBV12-4,.,CARPGGRGSPLHF,TGTGCCAGACCGGGGGGAAGGGGTTCACCCCTCCACTTT
TRBJ1-3,.,TRBV15,.,CATSRETLPSSGNTIYF,TGTGCCACCAGCAGAGAGACCCTCCCCTCCTCTGGAAACACCATATATTTT
TRBJ1-2,.,TRBV6-6,.,CASSYVIGDLYGYTF,TGTGCCAGCAGTTACGTGATAGGAGACCTCTATGGCTACACCTTC
TRBJ2-5,TRBD1,TRBV7-9,few,CASSRDREETQYF,TGTGCCAGCAGCCGGGACAGGGAGGAGACCCAGTACTTC
TRBJ2-4,.,TRBV24-1,.,CATSDAGDSLAKNIQYF,TGTGCCACCAGTGATGCAGGGGACTCTTTAGCCAAAAACATTCAGTACTTC
TRBJ1-1,.,TRBV7-3,.,CASSQGPQGPEAFF,TGTGCCAGCAGCCAAGGCCCCCAAGGGCCTGAAGCTTTCTTT
TRBJ1-5,TRBD1,TRBV2,once,CASESGGQGLVQPQHF,TGTGCCAGCGAATCGGGGGGACAGGGACTGGTTCAGCCCCAGCATTTT
TRBJ1-6,.,TRBV19,.,CASKTGRTNSPLHF,TGTGCCAGCAAAACGGGGCGGACAAATTCACCCCTCCACTTT
TRBJ2-2,TRBD1,TRBV28,.,CASGRGQGVHGELFF,TGTGCCAGCGGGCGGGGACAGGGGGTTCACGGGGAGCTGTTTTTT
TRBJ1-5,TRBD1,TRBV7-3,.,CASSEGALQPQHF,TGTGCCAGCAGCGAGGGGGCACTTCAGCCCCAGCATTTT
TRBJ1-3,TRBD1,TRBV30,.,CASPGTGASGNTIYF,TGTGCCTCTCCCGGGACAGGGGCCTCTGGAAACACCATATATTTT
TRBJ2-1,.,TRBV5-1,.,CASSLVGSYNEQFF,TGCGCCAGCAGCTTGGTCGGATCCTACAATGAGCAGTTCTTC
TRBJ2-5,TRBD1,TRBV30,.,CAWSRPGQGKETQYF,TGTGCCTGGAGCCGACCGGGACAGGGGAAAGAGACCCAGTACTTC
TRBJ2-7,.,TRBV19,.,CASSIRDGSYEQYF,TGTGCCAGTAGTATACGGGACGGATCCTACGAGCAGTACTTC
TRBJ1-1,TRBD1,TRBV7-9,.,CASSRQGSNTEAFF,TGTGCCAGCAGTAGACAGGGGTCGAACACTGAAGCTTTCTTT
TRBJ1-1,.,TRBV10-3,.,CAISKDSRTEAFF,TGTGCCATTTCGAAGGACAGCCGCACTGAAGCTTTCTTT
TRBJ1-4,.,TRBV30,.,CAWSPGHSTNEKLFF,TGTGCCTGGAGTCCAGGACACTCAACTAATGAAAAACTGTTTTTT
TRBJ2-5,.,TRBV11-2,.,CASSALATTGETQYF,TGTGCCAGCAGCGCTCTTGCAACCACAGGGGAGACCCAGTACTTC
TRBJ2-5,TRBD1,TRBV5-4,.,CATRDRGRETQYF,TGTGCCACCCGGGACAGGGGGCGAGAGACCCAGTACTTC
TRBJ1-5,.,TRBV18,.,CASSPRRTDGSNQPQHF,TGTGCCAGCTCACCTAGAAGGACGGATGGGAGCAATCAGCCCCAGCATTTT
TRBJ1-1,TRBD1,TRBV4-2,.,CASSQEKGTAEAFF,TGTGCCAGCAGCCAGGAAAAAGGGACAGCGGAAGCTTTCTTT
TRBJ1-5,.,TRBV9,.,CASSPSGNQPQHF,TGTGCCAGCAGCCCCAGTGGTAATCAGCCCCAGCATTTT
TRBJ2-1,.,TRBV6-4,few,CASSDSPGSYNEQFF,TGTGCCAGCAGTGACTCTCCGGGTTCCTACAATGAGCAGTTCTTC
TRBJ1-2,TRBD1,TRBV6-5,.,CASSYFTGGTNYGYTF,TGTGCCAGCAGTTACTTTACAGGGGGCACTAACTATGGCTACACCTTC
TRBJ1-6,.,TRBV19,few,CASSFRGDDSPLHF,TGTGCCAGTAGTTTCCGAGGGGATGATTCACCCCTCCACTTT
TRBJ1-6,.,TRBV3-1/TRBV3-2,.,CASRQEGGGSPLHF,TGTGCCAGCAGACAGGAAGGGGGAGGTTCACCCCTCCACTTT